Reported below is one TCR beta chain. Recruits, aged roughly 18 to 95 years, lived in 25 or so US areas. For recovered donors of Cohort 3, there were two negative PCRs, clearance, or symptom resolution. This record belongs to a study of blood T cell repertoires in COVID-19. In the original processing: Reference gene primer amplification yielded estimated nucleated cell counts. Some clones are missing from TCRdb's copy, which holds only in-frame ones; the method was immunoSEQ multiplex PCR. V and J calls and clone size are given by that table; D and trimming were obtained from the DNA. Of 500,000 or so clones listed, about nine tenths are singletons. What was sequenced was PBMCs or T cells enriched from blood (not recorded which). This TCR was recovered from a young woman who had recovered from COVID-19.

The CDR3 DNA reads as TGCGCCAGCAGCCAAGAGCGGGCAGGGGGTGGGAATTCACCCCTCCACTTT. Its translation is CASSQERAGGGNSPLHF. The V and J genes are TRBV4-1 and TRBJ1-6, with TRBD1 matching over 7 bases. CDR3 size: 17 residues. Unmatched junction bases numbered 9, after V lost 0 bases and J lost 7 bases. The germline gives CDR1 MGHRA, CDR2 YSYEKL.